The rows below give T cell receptor beta chains drawn from one sample of a study of blood T cell repertoires in COVID-19. TCRdb keeps only in-frame clones here, not all; method: immunoSEQ multiplex PCR. The table lists 95,000 to 150,000 clones, 70% to 85% of them singletons. The sample consisted of peripheral blood. The receptor set was obtained from a human donor with acute or convalescent COVID-19. The donor label of this sample is uncertain. CDR3s include the opening cysteine and the closing phenylalanine or tryptophan.

TRBJ1-5 TRBV29-1 CSVLQEGNQPQHF
TRBJ1-2 TRBV2 CASSDPGGAGYTF
TRBJ1-3 TRBV11-2 CASSPGNSGNTIYF
TRBJ2-7 TRBV5-1 CASRRQGSDSYEQYF
TRBJ1-3 TRBV28 CASSLVQGEGNTIYF
TRBJ1-6 TRBV5-1 CASSLVGQGSPLHF
TRBJ1-2 TRBV27 CASSPPRETGGGAGGYTF
TRBJ2-2 TRBV2 CASMKGANTGELFF
TRBJ1-2 TRBV15 CATSRFGQGQDGYTF
TRBJ1-3 TRBV3-1/TRBV3-2 CASSQVRGSRNTIYF
TRBJ2-1 TRBV19 CASNGREEDEQFF
TRBJ2-2 TRBV19 CASSISRNTGELFF
TRBJ1-2 TRBV29-1 CSVERGNYGYTF
TRBJ1-1 TRBV7-9 CASSLGRVGTEAFF
TRBJ1-3 TRBV2 CASSADRGRTIYF
TRBJ2-1 TRBV19 CASSIRVSYNEQFF
TRBJ2-5 TRBV2 CAREGVPSEAQYF
TRBJ2-5 TRBV5-1 CASSLGQNQETQYF
TRBJ2-1 TRBV28 CASSPVTGTGGDEQFF
TRBJ1-6 TRBV5-1 CASSSTGHNSPLHF
TRBJ1-2 TRBV24-1 CATSDSSTGGDGYTF
TRBJ1-2 TRBV30 CACFPGGVGYTF
TRBJ1-2 TRBV27 CASTFRDPGQGNGYTF
TRBJ2-1 TRBV3-1/TRBV3-2 CASSLRQGYNEQFF
TRBJ1-5 TRBV6-5 CASRDRAGQPQHF
TRBJ1-4 TRBV18 CASAGGLNEKLFF
TRBJ2-2 TRBV12-5 CASGLGTGGYFGELFF
TRBJ1-6 TRBV7-2 CASSFDRGNSPLHF
TRBJ1-1 TRBV5-1 CASSFTTGLKGAEAFF
TRBJ2-3 TRBV30 CAWEPGLTDTQYF
TRBJ2-7 TRBV3-1/TRBV3-2 CASSQGRSYEQYF
TRBJ2-6 TRBV24-1 CATSENRGRGANVLTF
TRBJ1-1 TRBV5-6 CASSLRGTNTEAFF
TRBJ2-7 TRBV5-6 CASSSSLDEQYF
TRBJ1-1 TRBV10-3 CAISYQGGNTEAFF
TRBJ2-3 TRBV2 CASQGGLAGWGTDTQYF
TRBJ1-4 TRBV29-1 CSVVLSPGMDEKLFF
TRBJ2-7 TRBV2 CASSAQGPHEQYF
TRBJ2-5 TRBV6-5 CASRGTAETQYF
TRBJ2-3 TRBV29-1 CSVSLGLAGLTDTQYF
TRBJ2-4 TRBV7-6 CASSLSGQGEFVATAKNIQYF